These 24 T cell receptor beta chains originate from one sample sequenced in a study of T cell responses to AZD1222 COVID-19 vaccine. Only in-frame clones appear in the TCRdb table, and some are missing; sequencing was by immunoSEQ multiplex PCR. The sample lists 150,000 or so clones, roughly 92% occurring once. Sequences were derived from peripheral blood, sampled on day 0 of AZD1222 vaccination. The source is an adult in good health.

The chain employs TRBV19 and TRBJ1-3; D remains unclear. The CDR3 has 14 residues. The germline gives CDR1 LNHDA, CDR2 SQIVND (reference sequence). V was clipped by 5 bases and J by 4 bases, with 12 bases between them. CDR3 in amino acids: CASSADLVGNTIYF. The CDR3 region has the DNA TGTGCCAGTAGTGCGGACCTCGTGGGAAACACCATATATTTT. The whole variable domain, remainder taken from reference TRBV19 and TRBJ1-3, is DGGITQSPKYLFRKEGQNVTLSCEQNLNHDAMYWYRQDPGQGLRLIYYSQIVNDFQKGDIAEGYSVSREKKESFPLTVTSAQKNPTAFYLCASSADLVGNTIYFGEGSWLTVV.

V gene TRBV28 combines with J gene TRBJ1-1; D remains ambiguous. Trimming took off 2 bases at V and 1 base at J, with 8 bases between the two ends. Per the germline V gene, CDR1 is MDHEN and CDR2 is SYDVKM. This CDR3 has 14 residues. The CDR3 protein is CASSLASPNTEAFF. CDR3 DNA sequence: TGTGCCAGCAGTTTAGCCAGTCCGAACACTGAAGCTTTCTTT.

The rearrangement joins TRBV5-1 to TRBJ2-7; 12 nucleotides match TRBD2. With V trimmed by 1 base and J by 1 base, 9 bases remained unmatched. The germline CDR1 and CDR2 sequences are SGHRS and YFSETQ. The CDR3 extends over 18 amino acids. This CDR3 is CASSLLAGGPVESYEQYF. The CDR3, as DNA: TGCGCCAGCAGCTTGCTAGCGGGAGGGCCAGTAGAATCCTACGAGCAGTACTTC.

V usage is TRBV29-1 and J usage is TRBJ2-1; D is perhaps TRBD1 (7 bases). Between the trimmed V and J ends, which lost 1 base and 1 base, there was a span of 14 bases. The CDR3 consists of 16 residues. From germline, CDR1 is SQVTM and CDR2 ANQGSEA. The CDR3 bases are TGCAGCGTTGAAGGAGGAGGGGGCTTGTCCTACAATGAGCAGTTCTTC. Protein: CSVEGGGGLSYNEQFF.

Only one count was recorded for this clone. The gene calls are TRBV6-1 and TRBJ1-2, with D unclear. V was cut by 2 bases and J by 0 bases, with 4 bases left in between. The V gene's germline CDR1 is MNHNS and CDR2 SASEGT. The CDR3 is made up of 13 amino acids. CDR3 DNA: TGTGCCAGCAGTGAACAGACTAACTATGGCTACACCTTC. Translated, it gives CASSEQTNYGYTF.

This rearrangement joins TRBV9 to TRBJ2-1; D may be TRBD2 (5 bases). The CDR3 has 12 residues. From germline, CDR1 is SGDLS and CDR2 YYNGEE. Trimming pared 4 bases from V and 9 bases from J, leaving 11 bases between. The DNA for the CDR3 is TGTGCCAGCAGCACAGACCGGGGTGAGCAGTTCTTC. This codes for CASSTDRGEQFF.

V is TRBV5-4 and J is TRBJ2-2, with D tentatively TRBD1 (5 bases). The germline V gene has CDR1 SGHNT and CDR2 YYREEE (reference sequence). Trimming shortened V by 1 base and J by 1 base, and 8 bases separated the two germline ends. This CDR3 has 15 amino acids. CDR3 coding DNA: TGTGCCAGCAGCTTGAGGCAGGGGAACACCGGGGAGCTGTTTTTT. It specifies CASSLRQGNTGELFF.

This chain uses TRBV6-5 with TRBJ2-3; D is unresolved. The germline CDR1 and CDR2 sequences are MNHEY and SVGAGI. Trimming shortened V by 7 bases and J by 2 bases, and 13 bases separated the two germline ends. The CDR3 extends over 14 amino acids. CDR3 sequence reads: CASTPQPLTDTQYF. The CDR3 region has the DNA TGTGCCAGCACCCCACAACCTCTCACAGATACGCAGTATTTT.

CDR3 residues: CASSQDTATNEKLFF. The CDR3 DNA reads TGTGCCAGCAGCCAGGATACAGCAACTAATGAAAAACTGTTTTTT. The rearrangement uses TRBV4-2 and TRBJ1-4; D is undetermined. V lost 3 bases, J lost 0 bases, and 8 bases lay in between. The CDR3 runs to 15 residues. Germline assignment: CDR1 LGHNA and CDR2 YNFKEQ.

This chain connects TRBV6-2 or TRBV6-3 to TRBJ2-1, with D uncertain. Germline values: CDR1 MNHEY, CDR2 SVGEGT. This CDR3 spans 15 amino acids. Trimming took 5 bases from V and 5 from J, leaving 16 bases between them. This CDR3 reads CASSSTTKHHNEQFF. The CDR3 nucleotides read TGTGCCAGCAGTAGCACCACCAAGCATCACAATGAGCAGTTCTTC.

DNA of the CDR3: TGCGCCAGCAGCCCGGGACTAGTGGGACAGTTCTTC. Protein: CASSPGLVGQFF. J is TRBJ2-1 and V is TRBV5-1, with 8 positions matching TRBD2. CDR1 is SGHRS, CDR2 YFSETQ, per germline. V dropped 4 bases and J dropped 13; count of bases not matched to a gene: 7. CDR3 length: 12 residues. Using reference TRBV5-1 and TRBJ2-1 for the parts outside the CDR3, the full variable domain is KAGVTQTPRYLIKTRGQQVTLSCSPISGHRSVSWYQQTPGQGLQFLFEYFSETQRNKGNFPGRFSGRQFSNSRSEMNVSTLELGDSALYLCASSPGLVGQFFGPGTRLTVL.

In this sample, this clone turned up once. The chain carries TRBV5-1 and TRBJ2-1, with TRBD2 matching over 8 bases. The CDR3 sequence is 17 residues long. In germline, CDR1 is SGHRS, CDR2 YFSETQ. Trimming cost V 2 bases and J 0 bases; bases outside gene matches: 7. This CDR3 is CASSFLGSGSSYNEQFF. The CDR3 DNA reads as TGCGCCAGCAGCTTCCTCGGGAGCGGGAGCTCCTACAATGAGCAGTTCTTC. Combining the CDR3 with reference TRBV5-1 and TRBJ2-1 gives the whole variable domain KAGVTQTPRYLIKTRGQQVTLSCSPISGHRSVSWYQQTPGQGLQFLFEYFSETQRNKGNFPGRFSGRQFSNSRSEMNVSTLELGDSALYLCASSFLGSGSSYNEQFFGPGTRLTVL.

This chain links TRBV15 with TRBJ2-1, with 7 nucleotides matching TRBD2. This CDR3 contains 17 residues. V shed 2 bases, J shed 5 bases, and the junction held 12 bases outside the gene matches. Germline values: CDR1 LNHNV, CDR2 YYDKDF (reference sequence). The CDR3: CATSRLPPGGFNNEQFF. CDR3 in DNA: TGTGCCACCAGCAGACTACCTCCGGGAGGATTTAACAATGAGCAGTTCTTC.

The genes are TRBV19 and TRBJ1-2, with D maybe TRBD1 (6 bases). From germline, CDR1 is LNHDA and CDR2 SQIVND (reference sequence). Trimming stripped 7 bases from V and 4 bases from J, with 19 bases between. The CDR3 totals 15 residues. Here the CDR3 DNA reads TGTGCCAGTACGAAAGAAGGACAGTTCTCCTATGGCTACACCTTC. Translation gives CASTKEGQFSYGYTF.

The chain joins TRBV19 to TRBJ2-1; D gene ambiguous. The CDR3 covers 13 residues. The germline V gene encodes CDR1 LNHDA and CDR2 SQIVND (reference sequence). V was clipped by 6 bases and J by 5 bases, with 11 bases between them. As DNA, the CDR3 is TGTGCCAGTAGACCGTCGGCTAACAATGAGCAGTTCTTC. This codes for CASRPSANNEQFF. Full variable domain (remainder filled in from reference TRBV19 and TRBJ2-1): DGGITQSPKYLFRKEGQNVTLSCEQNLNHDAMYWYRQDPGQGLRLIYYSQIVNDFQKGDIAEGYSVSREKKESFPLTVTSAQKNPTAFYLCASRPSANNEQFFGPGTRLTVL.

CDR3 nucleotide sequence: TGTGCCAGCAGCCCTACAGGGGCCACAGATACGCAGTATTTT. It encodes CASSPTGATDTQYF. V gene TRBV3-1 (or the pseudogene TRBV3-2) combines with J gene TRBJ2-3, with TRBD1 matching over 7 bases. The germline V gene has CDR1 LGHDT and CDR2 YNNKEL (reference sequence). This CDR3 is built from 14 residues. Unmatched junction bases numbered 3, after V lost 4 bases and J lost 2 bases.

The gene calls are TRBV27 and TRBJ2-7, with 10 bases matching TRBD2. The CDR3 is 15 residues long. Germline V gene data show CDR1 as MNHEY and CDR2 as SMNVEV (reference sequence). V gave up 3 bases and J gave up 1 base; unmatched junction bases: 3. The CDR3 region has the DNA TGTGCCAGCAGTTTTGAGCGGGGGGGATCCTACGAGCAGTACTTC. Residues: CASSFERGGSYEQYF.

This clone appeared a single time. The chain joins TRBV6-5 to TRBJ1-1; unclear D gene. The CDR3 loop spans 10 amino acids. Germline CDR1 and CDR2: MNHEY and SVGAGI. V lost 6 bases, J lost 10 bases, and 9 bases lay in between. The CDR3 loop is CASSLTGAFF. DNA of the CDR3: TGTGCCAGCAGCCTGACGGGAGCTTTCTTT.

This chain uses TRBV7-6 with TRBJ1-1; D is undetermined. Germline V gene lookup returns CDR1 SGHVS and CDR2 FNYEAQ. The CDR3 is 11 residues long. Trimming shortened V by 5 bases and J by 3 bases, and 4 bases separated the two germline ends. The CDR3 sequence is CASSTDTEAFF. The CDR3, as DNA: TGTGCCAGCAGCACGGACACTGAAGCTTTCTTT.

This sequence joins TRBV19 and TRBJ1-2, with 7 bases aligning to TRBD1. There are 13 residues in the CDR3. In germline, CDR1 is LNHDA, CDR2 SQIVND (reference sequence). V shed 7 bases and J 4 bases; nucleotides not matched to a gene: 6. For the CDR3, the DNA is TGTGCCAGTACCCGGACAGGAGCCTATGGCTACACCTTC. Its translation: CASTRTGAYGYTF.

The V and J genes are TRBV6-6 and TRBJ1-4; D call uncertain. Germline V gene lookup returns CDR1 MNHNY and CDR2 SVGAGI (reference sequence). Trimming pared 2 bases from V and 5 bases from J, leaving 9 bases between. There are 14 residues in the CDR3. The CDR3 reads CASSYAMNNEKLFF. DNA of the CDR3: TGTGCCAGCAGTTACGCGATGAACAATGAAAAACTGTTTTTT.

The chain couples TRBV4-1 to TRBJ1-6; D not resolved. This CDR3 is 16 amino acids long. V dropped 1 base and J dropped 5 bases, with 12 bases sitting between them. Germline lookup yields CDR1 MGHRA and CDR2 YSYEKL. Here the CDR3 reads CASSQAPGQNNSPLHF. The CDR3 DNA reads as TGCGCCAGCAGCCAAGCTCCCGGGCAGAATAATTCACCCCTCCACTTT.

This sequence joins TRBV10-2 and TRBJ2-2; 8 bases agree with TRBD1. The CDR3 is 13 amino acids. J was trimmed by 6 bases and V by 7 bases; bases with no gene match: 4. The germline V gene encodes CDR1 WSHSY and CDR2 SAAADI. CDR3 bases: TGCGCCAGCACGGACAGGGAGGCCGGGGAGCTGTTTTTT. Protein: CASTDREAGELFF.

The CDR3: CASSLAAEGYQTSYEQYF. The CDR3 region has the DNA TGTGCCAGCAGCTTAGCGGCAGAGGGTTACCAAACTAGCTACGAGCAGTACTTC. The rearrangement uses TRBV7-9 and TRBJ2-7; a weak D match, TRBD2 (5 bases). The V end lost 0 bases, the J end lost 3 bases, and 21 bases lay between the germline ends. This CDR3 spans 18 amino acids. CDR1 is SEHNR, CDR2 FQNEAQ, per germline (reference sequence).